This TCR beta chain was identified during a study of cytomegalovirus exposure and HLA in healthy donors. The study's findings and limits: Most sequenced TCRs were rare (though some public TCRs occurred in many donors).

TCRdb keeps only in-frame clones here, not all; method: immunoSEQ multiplex PCR. The sample lists 110,000 or so clones, 88% occurring once. Comments on this clone: Its specificity is not known.

The length of the CDR3 is 11 residues. Per the germline V gene, CDR1 is DFQATT and CDR2 is SNEGSKA (reference sequence). Unmatched junction bases numbered 2, after V lost 6 bases and J lost 5 bases. This TCR came from a woman between 18 and 30 years old in good health and CMV-seronegative. The specimen was PBMCs. The rearrangement joins TRBV20-1 to TRBJ1-1, with 8 positions matching TRBD1. In DNA form, the CDR3 reads TGCAGTGCAGACAGGGGAACTGAAGCTTTCTTT. Translation: CSADRGTEAFF.